Shown below are 27 T cell receptor beta chains from a single sample sequenced in a study of blood T cell repertoires in COVID-19. Clones were sequenced by immunoSEQ multiplex PCR, and TCRdb holds only the in-frame ones, with some missing. The sample gives fewer than 300,000 clones, around 89% of which show up once; approximately 4.3% is in the top ten. The specimen was peripheral blood. Receptors originate from a man aged 55 to 70 who had recovered from COVID-19.

The chain couples TRBV9 to TRBJ2-3, with D perhaps matching TRBD2 (7 bases). V gave up 0 bases and J gave up 2 bases, with 22 bases separating them. CDR3 length: 19 amino acids. Germline CDR1 SGDLS, CDR2 YYNGEE. The CDR3 coding sequence is TGTGCCAGCAGCGTAGCTACTTCATGGGGGGGCAAGTACACAGATACGCAGTATTTT. This codes for CASSVATSWGGKYTDTQYF.

V and J are TRBV3-1 (or the pseudogene TRBV3-2) and TRBJ1-2; D uncertain. The V end was cut by 4 bases, the J end by 5 bases, with 14 bases between. The CDR3 has 14 amino acids. Germline CDR1 is LGHDT and CDR2 is YNNKEL (reference sequence). The CDR3 coding sequence is TGTGCCAGCAGCCCTAATACAGCACAATATGGCTACACCTTC. Translating gives CASSPNTAQYGYTF.

This rearrangement joins TRBV4-1 to TRBJ2-7, with 9 positions matching TRBD1. Losses at the gene ends were 3 bases for V and 6 bases for J; bases not matched to a gene: 12. CDR3 size: 16 residues. Germline assignment: CDR1 MGHRA and CDR2 YSYEKL. CDR3 nucleotides: TGCGCCAGCAGCCACGACCCCGGGACAGGGCACTTCGAGCAGTACTTC. This encodes CASSHDPGTGHFEQYF.

The chain is built from TRBV19 and TRBJ1-2; D is unclear. V shed 6 bases and J shed 7 bases, with 21 bases lying between them. Germline V gene data show CDR1 as LNHDA and CDR2 as SQIVND (reference sequence). CDR3 length: 15 amino acids. This chain's CDR3 is CASSQTREGVGGYTF. CDR3 bases: TGTGCCAGTAGCCAAACAAGGGAGGGAGTTGGTGGCTACACCTTC.

The rearrangement links TRBV7-2 to TRBJ1-3; weak D call: TRBD1 (5 bases). Germline CDR1 and CDR2: SGHTA and FQGNSA. V lost 4 bases, J lost 2 bases, and 9 bases lay in between. The CDR3 contains 14 residues. Written as DNA, the CDR3 is TGTGCCAGCAGCTCCATGGGGCCTGGAAACACCATATATTTT. Translating it yields CASSSMGPGNTIYF.

The V and J genes are TRBV5-1 and TRBJ2-7, with 8 bases that match TRBD2. Trimming took 2 bases from V and 7 from J; bases not matched to a gene: 8. Germline V lookup: CDR1 SGHRS, CDR2 YFSETQ. This CDR3 is 14 amino acids long. In DNA form, the CDR3 reads TGCGCCAGCAGCTTTACTAGCGGACTGGCGGAGCAGTACTTC. Translation: CASSFTSGLAEQYF. Variable domain in full (rest from reference TRBV5-1 and TRBJ2-7): KAGVTQTPRYLIKTRGQQVTLSCSPISGHRSVSWYQQTPGQGLQFLFEYFSETQRNKGNFPGRFSGRQFSNSRSEMNVSTLELGDSALYLCASSFTSGLAEQYFGPGTRLTVT.

This clone appeared once. This rearrangement joins TRBV5-4 to TRBJ2-6; TRBD2 is a possible D gene (5 bases). This CDR3 is built from 15 residues. Trimming took off 0 bases at V and 1 base at J, with 5 bases between the two ends. Germline CDR1 reads SGHNT; CDR2 reads YYREEE (reference sequence). This chain's CDR3 is CASSLGLSGANVLTF. The CDR3 DNA is TGTGCCAGCAGCTTGGGACTATCTGGGGCCAACGTCCTGACTTTC.

The rearrangement uses TRBV5-8 and TRBJ2-4, with TRBD1 as a possible D gene (5 bases). Trimming pared 2 bases from V and 7 bases from J, leaving 10 bases between. Germline CDR1 reads SGHTS; CDR2 reads YDEGEE. The CDR3 runs to 13 residues. CDR3 sequence reads: CASSFSGNNIQYF. In DNA form, the CDR3 reads TGTGCCAGCAGCTTTTCAGGGAACAACATTCAGTACTTC.

The rearrangement uses TRBV5-8 and TRBJ2-7; D uncertain. The CDR3 has 11 residues. CDR1 and CDR2 from the germline V gene are SGHTS and YDEGEE. Trimming shortened V by 2 bases and J by 3 bases, and 3 bases separated the two germline ends. The CDR3 DNA is TGTGCCAGCAGCTTCGGCTACGAGCAGTACTTC. It is translated as CASSFGYEQYF. Full variable domain (missing parts from reference TRBV5-8 and TRBJ2-7): EAGVTQSPTHLIKTRGQQATLRCSPISGHTSVYWYQQALGLGLQFLLWYDEGEERNRGNFPPRFSGRQFPNYSSELNVNALELEDSALYLCASSFGYEQYFGPGTRLTVT.

The chain is built from TRBV3-1 (or the pseudogene TRBV3-2) and TRBJ2-3; 9 bases align to TRBD2. Germline V gives CDR1 LGHDT, CDR2 YNNKEL (reference sequence). The CDR3 sequence is 17 residues long. V lost 0 bases to trimming and J lost 7 bases; unmatched junction nucleotides: 11. CDR3 nucleotides: TGTGCCAGCAGCCAAGATCCAGGTGGTAGCGGGGGAAATACGCAGTATTTT. Translated: CASSQDPGGSGGNTQYF.

The chain carries TRBV30 and TRBJ2-7; TRBD2 matches at 14 bases. CDR1 is GTSNPN, CDR2 SVGIG, per germline (reference sequence). The CDR3 loop spans 14 amino acids. Losses at the gene ends were 5 bases for V and 4 bases for J; bases not matched to a gene: 4. CDR3 sequence reads: CAWGLAGGPYEQYF. CDR3 bases: TGTGCCTGGGGACTAGCGGGGGGCCCATACGAGCAGTACTTC.

This clone has just one count. This rearrangement joins TRBV4-1 to TRBJ2-2, with D possibly being TRBD1 (6 bases). This CDR3 is 14 amino acids long. Trimming removed 6 bases at V and 2 bases at J, with 10 bases between. Germline CDR1 is MGHRA and CDR2 is YSYEKL. Here the CDR3 DNA reads TGCGCCAGCAGACTCGGGACAAACACCGGGGAGCTGTTTTTT. This translates into CASRLGTNTGELFF.

The rearrangement joins TRBV1 to TRBJ2-1; TRBD2, the table's D call, was not compared with the DNA. TRBV1 is flagged as a pseudogene. This CDR3 contains 20 residues. As DNA, the CDR3 is TGCACCAGCAGCCAGAAGGTACCGAGGACTAGCGGGGACCTGTACAATGAGCAGTTCTTC. This codes for CTSSQKVPRTSGDLYNEQFF.

This chain joins TRBV19 and TRBJ2-5; 11 bases line up with TRBD1. This CDR3 spans 14 amino acids. Germline V gene data show CDR1 as LNHDA and CDR2 as SQIVND (reference sequence). V lost 10 bases to trimming and J lost 5 bases; unmatched junction nucleotides: 9. The CDR3 region is CATGDRGLKETQYF. The CDR3 nucleotides read TGTGCCACCGGGGACAGGGGGTTGAAGGAGACCCAGTACTTC.

This chain uses TRBV11-3 with TRBJ2-5; maybe TRBD2 (6 bases). CDR3 size: 15 residues. Germline CDR1 SGHNT, CDR2 YENEEA. V was clipped by 1 base and J by 5 bases, with 14 bases between them. The CDR3 protein is CASSLGAAGRETQYF. The CDR3 DNA follows: TGTGCCAGCAGCTTAGGCGCCGCAGGGAGGGAGACCCAGTACTTC.

The DNA for the CDR3 is TGTGCCAGCAGCTGGCGCTCGTCCAGGGGGCTAAACTATGGCTACACCTTC. This translates into CASSWRSSRGLNYGYTF. The V and J genes are TRBV7-9 and TRBJ1-2; 8 positions match TRBD1. The CDR3 totals 17 residues. CDR1 SEHNR and CDR2 FQNEAQ come from the germline V gene (reference sequence). The V and J ends lost 4 bases and 2 bases, in that order; junction bases with no gene match: 12.

The genes are TRBV6-1 and TRBJ2-7; possibly TRBD2 for D (5 bases). The V end was cut by 4 bases, the J end by 0 bases, with 19 bases between. This CDR3 is 17 amino acids long. Germline loops: CDR1 MNHNS, CDR2 SASEGT. CDR3 sequence reads: CASSAPQIERFSYEQYF. The CDR3 nucleotides read TGTGCCAGCAGTGCCCCCCAGATTGAGCGGTTCTCCTACGAGCAGTACTTC.

This clone came up once. The genes are TRBV7-9 and TRBJ1-2, with 7 bases aligning to TRBD1. The germline CDR1 and CDR2 sequences are SEHNR and FQNEAQ (reference sequence). The CDR3 has 15 residues. Trimming at V came to 5 bases and at J to 2 bases, leaving 8 bases not matched to a gene. CDR3 bases: TGTGCCAGCAGCGTCCGGACAGGCCACAACTATGGCTACACCTTC. Protein: CASSVRTGHNYGYTF.

This chain connects TRBV10-3 to TRBJ2-7, with D maybe TRBD1 (5 bases). Germline V gene sequence: CDR1 ENHRY, CDR2 SYGVKD. The V end lost 3 bases, the J end lost 6 bases, and 18 bases lay between the germline ends. This CDR3 contains 15 residues. This CDR3 is CAISDPGSRFGEQYF. CDR3 coding DNA: TGTGCCATCAGTGATCCAGGGTCAAGGTTTGGCGAGCAGTACTTC.

The chain is built from TRBV6-5 and TRBJ1-3; D may be TRBD1 (5 bases). Trimming removed 6 bases from V and 0 bases from J, with 12 bases in between. Germline lookup yields CDR1 MNHEY and CDR2 SVGAGI. The CDR3 sequence is 15 residues long. Here the CDR3 reads CASSHDSNSGNTIYF. The CDR3 DNA reads TGTGCCAGCAGCCACGACAGCAACTCTGGAAACACCATATATTTT.

The gene calls are TRBV10-3 and TRBJ1-1, with TRBD1 identical over 7 bases. After removal of 6 bases from V and 0 bases from J, the junction contained 1 base not matched to a gene. Germline V CDR1 and CDR2: ENHRY, SYGVKD. The length of the CDR3 is 13 residues. The CDR3 reads CAIRGQMNTEAFF. CDR3 nucleotide sequence: TGTGCCATCAGGGGACAGATGAACACTGAAGCTTTCTTT.

The chain combines TRBV14 with TRBJ1-1; no clear D. The germline V gene encodes CDR1 SGHDN and CDR2 FVKESK. The V gene lost 3 bases and the J gene lost 3 bases, with 5 bases spanning the gap. This CDR3 spans 12 amino acids. CDR3 in DNA: TGTGCCAGCAGCCAGGCTTACACTGAAGCTTTCTTT. It translates to CASSQAYTEAFF.

The chain combines TRBV5-5 with TRBJ2-3; 14 positions match TRBD2. The ends lost 0 bases at V and 2 bases at J; junction bases unmatched: 5. CDR3 size: 18 residues. In germline, CDR1 is SGHKS, CDR2 YYEKEE (reference sequence). CDR3 sequence (DNA): TGTGCCAGCAGCTTGGGACTAGCGGGGGGGTCGCACACAGATACGCAGTATTTT. It yields the protein CASSLGLAGGSHTDTQYF.

This clone appeared a few times. This chain connects TRBV12-5 to TRBJ2-7, with a tentative D call TRBD1 (6 bases). The CDR3 loop spans 12 amino acids. The germline V gene encodes CDR1 LGHNT and CDR2 FRNRAP. Trimming removed 1 base from V and 6 bases from J, with 7 bases in between. The CDR3, as DNA: TGTGCTAGTGGTTTGGCACAGGGCGAGCAGTACTTC. It encodes CASGLAQGEQYF.

The J gene is TRBJ2-5, the V gene TRBV12-5, with 12 positions matching TRBD2. Germline loops: CDR1 LGHNT, CDR2 FRNRAP. Trimming took 5 bases from V and 5 from J; bases not matched to a gene: 9. This CDR3 has 16 amino acids. The CDR3 sequence is CASGLRLAGVRETQYF. The CDR3 nucleotides are TGTGCTAGTGGTCTCAGACTAGCGGGGGTCCGGGAGACCCAGTACTTC.

The chain uses TRBV27 and TRBJ1-5; perhaps TRBD1 as D (6 bases). The CDR3 runs 15 residues. Trimming removed 3 bases from V and 3 bases from J, with 12 bases in between. The germline CDR1 and CDR2 sequences are MNHEY and SMNVEV (reference sequence). CDR3 sequence (DNA): TGTGCCAGCAGTTTTAACCCAGGGGCCAATCAGCCCCAGCATTTT. It codes for CASSFNPGANQPQHF.

This sequence joins TRBV19 and TRBJ2-7, with 7 bases that match TRBD1. The junction had 6 bases not matched to a gene; V was cut back by 2 bases and J by 2 bases. Germline CDR1 is LNHDA and CDR2 is SQIVND (reference sequence). CDR3 length equals 15 residues. The CDR3 sequence is CASSILDRPPYEQYF. The CDR3 DNA sequence: TGTGCCAGTAGTATATTGGACAGGCCTCCCTACGAGCAGTACTTC. Drawing the rest from reference TRBV19 and TRBJ2-7, the complete variable domain is DGGITQSPKYLFRKEGQNVTLSCEQNLNHDAMYWYRQDPGQGLRLIYYSQIVNDFQKGDIAEGYSVSREKKESFPLTVTSAQKNPTAFYLCASSILDRPPYEQYFGPGTRLTVT.